The T cell receptor (beta chain) described here comes from a study of human T cells and chemical hapten exposure. Study as a whole: Per-sample variation in TCR yield stemmed mainly from small pooled library volume differences.

Noted time point: pre-sensitization, week 0. As to treatment: therapeutic diphenylcyclopropenone sensitization with weekly scalp DPC. CDR1 is KGHSH and CDR2 is LQKENI in the germline V gene. This CDR3 has 16 amino acids. The ends were cut back, 6 bases at V and 0 bases at J, with 15 bases in the middle. From the RACE reads, TCRdb called clonotypes with MiXCR, one entry per CDR3 protein. The sample lists nearly 110,000 distinct CDR3 sequences, around 12% occurring once. Material: whole blood, obtained in connection with sensitization to the hapten diphenylcyclopropenone (DPC). This sequence originates from a woman between 50 and 59 years old with alopecia areata. Some clones in this sample may be carry-over from other donors' samples. The chain recombines TRBV18 with TRBJ1-5; D call uncertain. CDR3 bases: TGTGCCAGCTCCCAAATGACATCAACTAGCAATCAGCCCCAGCATTTT. This codes for CASSQMTSTSNQPQHF.